This TCR beta chain appears in the sequencing data of a study of cytomegalovirus exposure and HLA in healthy donors. Whole-study results and caveats: A later analysis linked a missense DCLRE1C variant to TCR beta V- and J-gene trimming.

Note on this clone: Its matching antigen is unknown.

The PCR ran on 60 Vbeta and 13 Jbeta primers. Method: immunoSEQ multiplex PCR; TCRdb's copy keeps in-frame clones and lacks some. The table lists 100,000 to 120,000 clones, about 70% of them singletons. Per germline, CDR1 SNHLY and CDR2 FYNNEI. This CDR3 has 15 residues. The V gene lost 5 bases and the J gene lost 0 bases, with 12 bases spanning the gap. The chain combines TRBV2 with TRBJ2-3, with D possibly matching TRBD1 (6 bases). The sample comprised PBMCs. This sequence was found in a young man in good health and CMV-seronegative. CDR3: CASSYRDISTDTQYF. For the CDR3, the DNA is TGTGCCAGCAGTTACCGGGACATTAGCACAGATACGCAGTATTTT.